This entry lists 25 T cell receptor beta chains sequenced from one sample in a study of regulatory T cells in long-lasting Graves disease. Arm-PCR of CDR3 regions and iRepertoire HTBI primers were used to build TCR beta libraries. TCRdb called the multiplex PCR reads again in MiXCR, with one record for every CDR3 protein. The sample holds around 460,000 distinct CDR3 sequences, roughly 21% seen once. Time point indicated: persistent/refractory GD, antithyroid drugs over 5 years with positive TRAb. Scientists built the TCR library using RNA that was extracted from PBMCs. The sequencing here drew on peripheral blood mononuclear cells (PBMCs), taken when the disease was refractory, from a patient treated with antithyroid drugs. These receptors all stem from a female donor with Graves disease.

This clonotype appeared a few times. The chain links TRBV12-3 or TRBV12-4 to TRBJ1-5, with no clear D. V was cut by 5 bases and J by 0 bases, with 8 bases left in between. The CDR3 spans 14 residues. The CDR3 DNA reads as TGTGCCAGCAGTGCCCCTCATAGCAATCAGCCCCAGCATTTT. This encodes CASSAPHSNQPQHF.

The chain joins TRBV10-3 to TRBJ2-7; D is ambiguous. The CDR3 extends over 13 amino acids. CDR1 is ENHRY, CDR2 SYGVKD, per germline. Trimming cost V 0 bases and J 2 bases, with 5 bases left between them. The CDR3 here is CAISESQAYEQYF. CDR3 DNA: TGTGCCATCAGTGAGTCCCAGGCCTACGAGCAGTACTTC.

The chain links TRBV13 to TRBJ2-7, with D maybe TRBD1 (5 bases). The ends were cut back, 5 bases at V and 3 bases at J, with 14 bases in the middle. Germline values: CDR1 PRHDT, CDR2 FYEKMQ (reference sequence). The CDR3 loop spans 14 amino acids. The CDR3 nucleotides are TGTGCCAGCAGCGAAGACAGATCCCTCTACGAGCAGTACTTC. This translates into CASSEDRSLYEQYF.

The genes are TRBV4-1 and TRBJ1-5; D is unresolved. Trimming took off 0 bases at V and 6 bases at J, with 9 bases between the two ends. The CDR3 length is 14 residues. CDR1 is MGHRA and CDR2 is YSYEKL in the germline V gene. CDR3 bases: TGCGCCAGCAGCCAAGAAGGAGGGTTTCAGCCCCAGCATTTT. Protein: CASSQEGGFQPQHF.

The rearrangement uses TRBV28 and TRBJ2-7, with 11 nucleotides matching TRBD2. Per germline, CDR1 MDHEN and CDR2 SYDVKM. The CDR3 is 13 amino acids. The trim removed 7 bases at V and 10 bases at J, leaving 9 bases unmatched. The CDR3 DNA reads TGTGCCAGCAAAGGACTAGCGGGCCCCGAACAGTACTTC. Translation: CASKGLAGPEQYF.

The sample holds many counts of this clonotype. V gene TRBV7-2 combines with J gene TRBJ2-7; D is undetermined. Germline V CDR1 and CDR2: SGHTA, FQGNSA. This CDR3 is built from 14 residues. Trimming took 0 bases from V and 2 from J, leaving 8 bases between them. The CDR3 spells CASSLALVAYEQYF. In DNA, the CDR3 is TGTGCCAGCAGCTTAGCGCTAGTCGCCTACGAGCAGTACTTC.

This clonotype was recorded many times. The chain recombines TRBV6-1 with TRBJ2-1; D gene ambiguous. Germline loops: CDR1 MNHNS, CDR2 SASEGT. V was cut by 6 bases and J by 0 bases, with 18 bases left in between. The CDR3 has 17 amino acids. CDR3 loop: CASSRTPLASSYNEQFF. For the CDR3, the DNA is TGTGCCAGCAGCCGGACCCCTCTTGCGAGCTCCTACAATGAGCAGTTCTTC.

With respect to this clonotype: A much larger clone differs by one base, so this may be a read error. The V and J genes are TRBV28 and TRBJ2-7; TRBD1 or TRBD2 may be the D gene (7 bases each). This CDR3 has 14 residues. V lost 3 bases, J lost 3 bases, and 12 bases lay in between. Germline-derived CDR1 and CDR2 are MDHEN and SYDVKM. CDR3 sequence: CASSFAGGDYEQYF. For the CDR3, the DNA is TGTGCCAGCAGTTTCGCAGGGGGGGACTACGAGCAGTACTTC.

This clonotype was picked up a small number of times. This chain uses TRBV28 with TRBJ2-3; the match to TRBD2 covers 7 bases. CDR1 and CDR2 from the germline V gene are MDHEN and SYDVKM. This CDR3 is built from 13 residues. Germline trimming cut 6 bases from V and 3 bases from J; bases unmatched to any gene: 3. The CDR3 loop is CASRKAGTDTQYF. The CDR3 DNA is TGTGCCAGCAGAAAAGCGGGGACAGATACGCAGTATTTT.

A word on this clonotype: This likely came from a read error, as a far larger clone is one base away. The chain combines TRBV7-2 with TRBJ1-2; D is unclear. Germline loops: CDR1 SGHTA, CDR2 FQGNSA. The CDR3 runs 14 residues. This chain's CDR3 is CASSLDQRRYGHTF. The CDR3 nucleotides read TGTGCCAGCAGCTTAGATCAGCGGCGGTATGGCCACACCTTC.

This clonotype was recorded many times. DNA for the CDR3: TGTGCCAGCAGTGAATCGACAGGCGATTATGGCTACACCTTC. Translating gives CASSESTGDYGYTF. This chain connects TRBV25-1 to TRBJ1-2; tentatively, D is TRBD1 (6 bases). The CDR3 extends over 14 amino acids. Germline CDR1 reads MGHDK; CDR2 reads SYGVNS. The ends were cut back, 1 base at V and 5 bases at J, with 11 bases in the middle.

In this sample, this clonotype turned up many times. The CDR3 DNA follows: TGTGCCAGCAGTTTGTCTAGAGCCACCGCCGACTATGGCTACACCTTC. This gives the protein CASSLSRATADYGYTF. The rearrangement uses TRBV12-3 or TRBV12-4 and TRBJ1-2, with no clear D. V gave up 3 bases and J gave up 3 bases, with 17 bases separating them. CDR3 length: 16 amino acids.

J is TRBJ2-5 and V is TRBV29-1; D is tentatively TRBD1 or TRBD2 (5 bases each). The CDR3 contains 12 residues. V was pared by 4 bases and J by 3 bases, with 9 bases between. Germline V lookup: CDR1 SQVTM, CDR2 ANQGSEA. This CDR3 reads CSVVGTEETQYF. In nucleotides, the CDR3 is TGCAGCGTTGTTGGGACCGAAGAGACCCAGTACTTC.

For the CDR3, the DNA is TGTGCCAGCAGCCAAGATTTAGGGGACAGGGTTTTCGACGAGCAGTACTTC. It codes for CASSQDLGDRVFDEQYF. The chain combines TRBV7-2 with TRBJ2-7, with TRBD1 matching 9 bases. Germline CDR1 is SGHTA and CDR2 is FQGNSA. J gave up 5 bases and V 5 bases, and 16 bases lay outside the gene matches. The CDR3 spans 17 residues.

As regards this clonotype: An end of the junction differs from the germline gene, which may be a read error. CDR3 sequence (DNA): TGTGCCGGCAGTGACCTGGGGGGCGGGGAGCTGTTTTTT. Its translation is CAGSDLGGGELFF. The rearrangement links TRBV25-1 to TRBJ2-2, with a weak D call TRBD2 (6 bases). The CDR3 has 13 amino acids. Germline V lookup: CDR1 MGHDK, CDR2 SYGVNS.

The CDR3 here is CASSRQGALHHEQYF. In DNA form, the CDR3 reads TGTGCCAGCAGCCGCCAAGGAGCACTTCACCACGAGCAGTACTTC. This sequence joins TRBV3-1 and TRBJ2-7; D gene ambiguous. V lost 4 bases and J lost 5, with 18 bases in between. In germline, CDR1 is LGHDT, CDR2 YNNKEL (reference sequence). This CDR3 spans 15 amino acids.

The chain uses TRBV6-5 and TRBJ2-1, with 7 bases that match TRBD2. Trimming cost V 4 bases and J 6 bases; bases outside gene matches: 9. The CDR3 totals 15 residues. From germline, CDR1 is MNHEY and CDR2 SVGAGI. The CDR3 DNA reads TGTGCCAGCAGTTCCAGGACTAGTCAGGGCAATGAGCAGTTCTTC. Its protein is CASSSRTSQGNEQFF.

CDR3 region: CSASALDGRLMTQYF. In DNA, the CDR3 is TGCAGTGCTAGCGCTTTGGACGGGCGACTCATGACCCAGTACTTC. The chain joins TRBV20-1 to TRBJ2-5, with D hard to call. This CDR3 is built from 15 residues. Germline CDR1 is DFQATT and CDR2 is SNEGSKA (reference sequence). Trimming cost V 3 bases and J 7 bases, with 21 bases left between them.

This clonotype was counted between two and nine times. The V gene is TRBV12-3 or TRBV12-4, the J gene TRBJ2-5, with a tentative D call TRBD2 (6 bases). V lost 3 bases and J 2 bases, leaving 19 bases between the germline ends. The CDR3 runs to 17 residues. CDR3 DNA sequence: TGTGCCAGCAGTTTCTGGGACTTAGGGGCCCGGCAAGAGACCCAGTACTTC. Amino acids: CASSFWDLGARQETQYF.

The CDR3 reads CASTIANTEAFF. In DNA form, the CDR3 reads TGTGCCAGTACCATCGCGAACACTGAAGCTTTCTTT. The chain combines TRBV19 with TRBJ1-1; D remains unclear. This CDR3 region has 12 residues. V was cut by 7 bases and J by 1 base, with 7 bases left in between. Germline V CDR1 and CDR2: LNHDA, SQIVND (reference sequence).

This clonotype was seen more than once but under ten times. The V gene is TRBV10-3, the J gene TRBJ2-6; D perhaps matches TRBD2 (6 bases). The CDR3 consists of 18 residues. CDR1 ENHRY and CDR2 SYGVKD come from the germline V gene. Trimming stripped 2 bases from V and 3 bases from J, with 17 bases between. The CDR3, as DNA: TGTGCCATCAGTGAGCCTACTCCCGAGCGGGTTGGGGCCAACGTCCTGACTTTC. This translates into CAISEPTPERVGANVLTF.

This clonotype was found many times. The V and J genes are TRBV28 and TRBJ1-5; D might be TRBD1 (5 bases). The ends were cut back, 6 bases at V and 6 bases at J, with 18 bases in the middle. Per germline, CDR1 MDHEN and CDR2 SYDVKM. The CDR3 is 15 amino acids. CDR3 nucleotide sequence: TGTGCCAGCAGCAGCAGGGACGGACGGGCTCAGCCCCAGCATTTT. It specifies CASSSRDGRAQPQHF. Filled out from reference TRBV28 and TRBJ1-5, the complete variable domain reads DVKVTQSSRYLVKRTGEKVFLECVQDMDHENMFWYRQDPGLGLRLIYFSYDVKMKEKGDIPEGYSVSREKKERFSLILESASTNQTSMYLCASSSRDGRAQPQHFGDGTRLSIL.

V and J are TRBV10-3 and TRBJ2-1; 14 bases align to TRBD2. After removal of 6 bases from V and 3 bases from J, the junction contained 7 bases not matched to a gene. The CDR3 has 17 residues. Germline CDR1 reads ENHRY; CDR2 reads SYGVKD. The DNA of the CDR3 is TGTGCCATCAGCGGGACTAGCGGGAGATGGGGCTACAATGAGCAGTTCTTC. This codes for CAISGTSGRWGYNEQFF.

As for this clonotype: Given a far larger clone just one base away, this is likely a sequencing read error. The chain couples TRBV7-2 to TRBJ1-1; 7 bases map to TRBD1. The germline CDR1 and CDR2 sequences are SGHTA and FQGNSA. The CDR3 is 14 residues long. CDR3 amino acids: CAGSFPTGRTEAFF. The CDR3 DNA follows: TGTGCCGGCAGCTTCCCGACAGGGAGGACTGAAGCTTTCTTT.

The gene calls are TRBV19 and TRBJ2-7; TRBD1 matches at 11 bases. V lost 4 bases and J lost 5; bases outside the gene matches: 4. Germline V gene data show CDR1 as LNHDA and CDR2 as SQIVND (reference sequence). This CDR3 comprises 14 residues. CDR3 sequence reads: CASSKDRGLNEQYF. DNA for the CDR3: TGTGCCAGTAGTAAGGACAGGGGGCTGAACGAGCAGTACTTC.